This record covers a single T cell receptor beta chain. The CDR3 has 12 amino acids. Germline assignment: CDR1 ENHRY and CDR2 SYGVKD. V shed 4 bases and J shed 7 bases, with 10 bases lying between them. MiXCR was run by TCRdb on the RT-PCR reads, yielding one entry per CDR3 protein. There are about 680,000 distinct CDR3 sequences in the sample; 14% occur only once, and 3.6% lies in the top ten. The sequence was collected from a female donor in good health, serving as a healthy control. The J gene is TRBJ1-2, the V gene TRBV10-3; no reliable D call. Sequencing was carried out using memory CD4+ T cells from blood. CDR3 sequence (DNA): TGTGCCATCAGTGGGCAGTCTCGTGGCTACACCTTC. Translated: CAISGQSRGYTF.